This TCR beta chain was recovered during a study of response to subunit inactivated influenza vaccine. Study findings and constraints: Authors suggested seasonal influenza vaccinations each recruit few new T cells.

Using its own MiXCR run on the RT-PCR reads, TCRdb lists one record per CDR3 protein. The sample consists of hundreds of thousands of distinct CDR3 sequences, around 14% of them appearing once. Notes on this clonotype: The antigen is not known.

This specimen consisted of PBMCs from blood, obtained 11 to 12 days after vaccination. This TCR was sampled from a man aged 50-59 years who received an inactivated influenza vaccine.

CDR3 sequence (DNA): TGTGCCACCAGCAGGCTCTGGGACTTCTACAATGAGCAGTTCTTC. Translation: CATSRLWDFYNEQFF. This rearrangement joins TRBV15 to TRBJ2-1; the D gene is possibly TRBD2 (6 bases). The CDR3 has 15 amino acids. Germline V gives CDR1 LNHNV, CDR2 YYDKDF (reference sequence). V was clipped by 3 bases and J by 3 bases, with 12 bases between them.